The sequence of this T cell receptor beta chain was determined in a study of vaccination and CD4 T cells after COVID-19 (dated by TCRdb to the early 2020s). Regarding the study in general: Convalescent patients had a positive SARS-CoV-2 result on nasal swab PCR, and of these patients, several had mild disease and one had severe disease. Six males and four females were included in the convalescent cohort, with two Hispanic individuals, seven Caucasians, two Asians and one multiracial person represented. Participants received two doses of either the Pfizer-BioNTech BNT162b2 vaccine (n=8) or the Moderna mRNA-1273 vaccine (n=2). Post-COVID blood samples were collected from convalescent patients a median of approximately 100 days after diagnosis, with a range of roughly 30 to 170 days. Post-vaccine blood samples were obtained a median of around 74 days after the second vaccine dose, with a range of roughly 13 to 250 days. Three convalescent patients were sampled both early after vaccination (day 14) and late after vaccination (days 161 to 241). In fewer than 12 COVID-19 convalescent patients and several infection-naive healthy vaccine recipients, researchers compared the spike-specific CD4+ TCR repertoire from before mRNA vaccination with the repertoire from after. On the study overall, not on this receptor specifically: In convalescent patients, a median approximately 86% of post-vaccine SARS-CoV-2-reactive clones were detected only after vaccination, suggesting vaccine-specific priming. Of the vaccine-specific clones found in convalescent patients, nearly all (304 of 307) were mono-reactive for SARS-CoV-2 spike instead of being cross-reactive with common cold coronaviruses. The study included relatively few convalescent patients and did not analyze early timepoints after natural infection. Although the median number of SARS-CoV-2-reactive clonotypes went up from some 23 after infection to 38 after vaccination, the increase was not significant.

The time point label, read with the paper, signifies: late sampling 161 to 241 days after vaccination in a few convalescent patients. The convalescent patients' positive SARS-CoV-2 PCR tests were from March to December 2020, which was before the Alpha, Beta and Delta variants emerged in the United States. Ficoll-Paque Plus gradient centrifugation was used to isolate PBMCs from whole blood, and the isolated PBMCs were then either used fresh or cryopreserved at -140C. The CDR3 contains 16 residues, cysteine and phenylalanine counted. Just CDR3 DNA is preserved here, 48 bases in frame from base 1. CDR1 and CDR2 (DFQATT, SNEGSKA) derive from the germline V gene (reference sequence). V is trimmed back by 0 bases and J by 5 bases, and the junction contains 8 bases that no gene match accounts for. The protocol used for the library was PCR. Sequencing was carried out with an Illumina iSeq 100. In the original analysis: Non-productive sequences were removed, and CDR3s that did not start with C, did not end with F or W, or were shorter than 7 amino acids were discarded. Similarity between CDR3 sequences was evaluated in R version 3.6.1 using Levenshtein distances (stringdist) and unrooted phylogenetic trees (ape). In TCRdb, the public reads were trimmed at Q25 with fastp and aligned with MiXCR, with productive beta chains retained. Each CDR3 protein gets just one entry, which takes the most common genes and DNA from the rows behind it. The V and J calls and clone size come from TCRdb's table, not from the authors' own analysis. This sample lists around 37,000 distinct CDR3 sequences; 36% were detected once. Approximately 6.3% of the sample is taken by the ten largest.

This clonotype came up a few times. The clone's antigen remains unknown. No per-base quality is available; no much larger clone lies one base away. The chain was built from TRBV20-1 and TRBJ2-5; TRBD2 aligns with 11 central bases. This TCR was sampled from a human donor who had recovered from COVID-19. Sequenced here: CD4+ T cells from blood, sampled about 7 months after SARS-CoV-2 vaccination. The base sequence is TGCAGTGCTAGAGAGGCTAGCGGGAGGTCTGGGGAGACCCAGTACTTC. It is translated as CSAREASGRSGETQYF.